This T cell receptor (beta chain) was sequenced for a study of cytomegalovirus exposure and HLA in healthy donors. Looking at the study overall: Earlier work reported approximately 100 million unique TCR beta sequences from 150 million to 200 million T cells. Study-level points and caveats: Researchers catalogued about 150 TCR beta chains as cytomegalovirus-associated.

Concerning this clone itself: The antigen is not known.

60 Vbeta and 13 Jbeta primers were used in PCR. Some clones are missing from TCRdb's copy, which holds only in-frame ones; the method was immunoSEQ multiplex PCR. The data hold roughly 120,000 clones, with around 82% observed a single time. The CDR3 sequence is 14 residues long. V was trimmed by 5 bases and J by 4 bases, leaving 11 bases between them. Germline V gene lookup returns CDR1 MNHEY and CDR2 SVGAGI. Sample: PBMCs. The rearrangement joins TRBV6-5 to TRBJ1-4; D might be TRBD1 (5 bases). This receptor was identified in a woman under 40 in good health and CMV-seropositive. CDR3 coding DNA: TGTGCCAGCAGTGTCGACAGCTTTAATGAAAAACTGTTTTTT. Its protein is CASSVDSFNEKLFF.